What follows are 21 T cell receptor beta chains derived from one specimen sequenced in a study of PD-1 blockade in classical Hodgkin lymphoma. Time point specified: cycle 4 day 1 (C4D1), after 5 to 7 weeks of nivolumab. Following autologous stem cell transplantation, relapse occurred in every patient, and exposure to brentuximab vedotin varied. Profiled with immunoSEQ multiplex PCR; TCRdb holds only in-frame clones, not every one. The sample yields some 19,000 clones, around 80% seen once. The sequences come from peripheral blood mononuclear cells (PBMCs), collected before the fourth cycle of nivolumab. The source of these receptors is a human donor with classical Hodgkin lymphoma.

This chain uses TRBV5-1 with TRBJ2-1; TRBD2 matches 8 bases. The CDR3 is 15 residues long. Unmatched junction bases numbered 4, after V lost 0 bases and J lost 5 bases. From germline, CDR1 is SGHRS and CDR2 YFSETQ. CDR3 residues: CASSLEGLGNNEQFF. The CDR3 region has the DNA TGCGCCAGCAGCTTGGAGGGACTAGGTAACAATGAGCAGTTCTTC.

This clone has only a few counts. V is TRBV29-1 and J is TRBJ1-2, with 9 bases aligning to TRBD1. V was clipped by 7 bases and J by 4 bases; unmatched bases: 13. Germline CDR1 is SQVTM and CDR2 is ANQGSEA. The CDR3 covers 15 residues. The DNA of the CDR3 is TGCAGCGCCCGTAATACAGGGGGCGCAGGCTATGGCTACACCTTC. Translation gives CSARNTGGAGYGYTF.

This rearrangement joins TRBV9 to TRBJ1-4, with 9 bases aligning to TRBD1. Trimming took 4 bases from V and 8 from J; bases not matched to a gene: 15. This CDR3 is built from 17 residues. Germline loops: CDR1 SGDLS, CDR2 YYNGEE. The CDR3 sequence: CASSTPIAGQGREKLFF. CDR3 DNA: TGTGCCAGCAGCACACCAATTGCGGGACAGGGTCGGGAAAAACTGTTTTTT.

The rearrangement uses TRBV2 and TRBJ2-2; D tentatively fits TRBD1 or TRBD2 (6 bases each). From germline, CDR1 is SNHLY and CDR2 FYNNEI. The CDR3 is made up of 15 amino acids. Trimming cost V 2 bases and J 6 bases, with 13 bases left between them. The CDR3 region is CASSEFRGQSGELFF. The CDR3 bases are TGTGCCAGCAGTGAATTCCGGGGGCAATCCGGGGAGCTGTTTTTT.

The chain carries TRBV19 and TRBJ2-7; TRBD1 matches at 10 bases. CDR1 is LNHDA and CDR2 is SQIVND in the germline V gene (reference sequence). This CDR3 region has 16 residues. The V gene end was trimmed by 9 bases and the J gene end by 4 bases; junction bases not matched to a gene: 15. The CDR3: CARILRGTGDWYEQYF. As DNA, the CDR3 is TGTGCCAGAATTCTTCGTGGGACAGGGGATTGGTACGAGCAGTACTTC.

This chain links TRBV9 with TRBJ1-1, with 9 bases identical to TRBD1. Germline CDR1 and CDR2: SGDLS and YYNGEE. J lost 5 bases, V lost 3 bases, and 8 bases had no gene match. This CDR3 has 15 residues. In nucleotides, the CDR3 is TGTGCCAGCAGCGGAACAACAGGGGGCTTAACTGAAGCTTTCTTT. Its protein product is CASSGTTGGLTEAFF.

The chain joins TRBV19 to TRBJ2-5; the match to TRBD2 covers 10 bases. CDR3 length: 15 residues. Germline trimming cut 6 bases from V and 7 bases from J; bases unmatched to any gene: 11. The V gene's germline CDR1 is LNHDA and CDR2 SQIVND (reference sequence). DNA for the CDR3: TGTGCCAGTAGGAGGGGCGGACTAGCGGAAGGGACCCAGTACTTC. This sequence encodes CASRRGGLAEGTQYF. Using reference TRBV19 and TRBJ2-5 for the parts outside the CDR3, the full variable domain is DGGITQSPKYLFRKEGQNVTLSCEQNLNHDAMYWYRQDPGQGLRLIYYSQIVNDFQKGDIAEGYSVSREKKESFPLTVTSAQKNPTAFYLCASRRGGLAEGTQYFGPGTRLLVL.

The rearrangement uses TRBV9 and TRBJ2-3; 8 positions match TRBD2. The CDR3 extends over 15 amino acids. J lost 2 bases, V lost 4 bases, and 6 bases had no gene match. Germline lookup yields CDR1 SGDLS and CDR2 YYNGEE. CDR3: CASSRSGTSTDTQYF. In nucleotides, the CDR3 is TGTGCCAGCAGCCGTAGCGGGACATCCACAGATACGCAGTATTTT.

In DNA form, the CDR3 reads TGCGCCAGCAGCCAAGACAGGGGGGTTAACTATGGCTACACCTTC. This sequence encodes CASSQDRGVNYGYTF. The chain is built from TRBV4-3 and TRBJ1-2; TRBD1 aligns across 7 bases. CDR3 length: 15 residues. Unmatched junction bases numbered 2, after V lost 0 bases and J lost 1 base. Germline V gives CDR1 LGHNA, CDR2 YSLEER.

This clone has a handful of counts. V and J are TRBV19 and TRBJ1-6, with 8 bases matching TRBD1. Germline CDR1 LNHDA, CDR2 SQIVND (reference sequence). The trim removed 3 bases at V and 5 bases at J, leaving 3 bases unmatched. This CDR3 is 15 amino acids long. The CDR3 here is CASSIDRGNNSPLHF. As DNA, the CDR3 is TGTGCCAGTAGTATCGACAGGGGCAATAATTCACCCCTCCACTTT.

The V gene is TRBV28, the J gene TRBJ1-4, with TRBD1 matching 8 bases. The V segment lost 6 bases and the J segment 8 bases; nucleotides outside the gene matches: 11. This CDR3 has 15 residues. Germline V gives CDR1 MDHEN, CDR2 SYDVKM. CDR3 coding DNA: TGTGCCAGCAGCTTTCCCACAGGGGGTGGGGAAAAACTGTTTTTT. Its translation is CASSFPTGGGEKLFF.

The chain employs TRBV5-1 and TRBJ2-3; D gene unclear. The CDR3 contains 13 residues. V dropped 5 bases and J dropped 0 bases, with 7 bases sitting between them. From germline, CDR1 is SGHRS and CDR2 YFSETQ. CDR3 DNA sequence: TGCGCCAGCAGTGGCCCTAGCACAGATACGCAGTATTTT. This gives the protein CASSGPSTDTQYF. Complete variable domain (other parts from reference TRBV5-1 and TRBJ2-3): KAGVTQTPRYLIKTRGQQVTLSCSPISGHRSVSWYQQTPGQGLQFLFEYFSETQRNKGNFPGRFSGRQFSNSRSEMNVSTLELGDSALYLCASSGPSTDTQYFGPGTRLTVL.

This clone is a singleton in its sample. This chain uses TRBV5-1 with TRBJ1-6; unclear D gene. From germline, CDR1 is SGHRS and CDR2 YFSETQ. V lost 1 base and J lost 9, with 14 bases in between. The CDR3 runs 15 residues. CDR3 bases: TGCGCCAGCAGCTTGAACTCTGGGATCGGTTCACCCCTCCACTTT. It codes for CASSLNSGIGSPLHF.

In this sample, this clone turned up a few times. This rearrangement joins TRBV10-3 to TRBJ1-2; maybe TRBD1 (5 bases). The CDR3 length is 14 residues. Germline V gives CDR1 ENHRY, CDR2 SYGVKD. The germline V and J ends were trimmed by 6 bases and 5 bases, with 16 bases remaining between them. The CDR3: CAIRGGTESYGYTF. CDR3 nucleotides: TGTGCCATCAGGGGAGGGACGGAGAGTTATGGCTACACCTTC.

The sample holds one count of this clone. The chain is built from TRBV2 and TRBJ2-5, with D possibly TRBD2 on 5 matching bases. This CDR3 is built from 16 residues. Between the trimmed V and J ends, which lost 6 bases and 2 bases, there was a span of 19 bases. Germline CDR1 reads SNHLY; CDR2 reads FYNNEI. The CDR3 DNA reads TGTGCCAGCAGCACCTCTCGAGAGGACTCACAAGAGACCCAGTACTTC. Residues: CASSTSREDSQETQYF. Filled out from reference TRBV2 and TRBJ2-5, the complete variable domain reads EPEVTQTPSHQVTQMGQEVILRCVPISNHLYFYWYRQILGQKVEFLVSFYNNEISEKSEIFDDQFSVERPDGSNFTLKIRSTKLEDSAMYFCASSTSREDSQETQYFGPGTRLLVL.

A remark on this clone: This may arise from a read error, as a much more abundant clone is one base away. This chain connects TRBV19 to TRBJ2-7; 10 bases are shared with TRBD2. CDR3 length: 14 amino acids. Germline-derived CDR1 and CDR2 are LNHDA and SQIVND (reference sequence). As DNA, the CDR3 is TGTGCCAGTAGTATCGGGCTAGCGGGAGTTGAGCAGCACTTC. It codes for CASSIGLAGVEQHF.

Here the CDR3 reads CAWRIQGGEQYF. For the CDR3, the DNA is TGTGCCTGGAGAATCCAGGGGGGGGAGCAGTACTTC. The J gene is TRBJ2-7, the V gene TRBV30; D tentatively reads TRBD1 or TRBD2 (7 bases each). The CDR3 runs to 12 residues. V gave up 3 bases and J gave up 7 bases, with 13 bases separating them. In germline, CDR1 is GTSNPN, CDR2 SVGIG (reference sequence). Filled out from reference TRBV30 and TRBJ2-7, the complete variable domain reads SQTIHQWPATLVQPVGSPLSLECTVEGTSNPNLYWYRQAAGRGLQLLFYSVGIGQISSEVPQNLSASRPQDRQFILSSKKLLLSDSGFYLCAWRIQGGEQYFGPGTRLTVT.

V is TRBV28 and J is TRBJ2-3; the match to TRBD2 covers 7 bases. The CDR3 totals 15 residues. Germline V gene sequence: CDR1 MDHEN, CDR2 SYDVKM. The junction had 7 bases not matched to a gene; V was cut back by 1 base and J by 6 bases. CDR3 in amino acids: CASSLFSGGVDTQYF. CDR3 coding DNA: TGTGCCAGCAGTTTATTCTCGGGAGGAGTGGATACGCAGTATTTT.

This chain uses TRBV19 with TRBJ2-3; D possibly corresponds to TRBD2 (5 bases). CDR1 is LNHDA and CDR2 is SQIVND in the germline V gene (reference sequence). This CDR3 is 15 amino acids long. Trimming took off 5 bases at V and 2 bases at J, with 14 bases between the two ends. Here the CDR3 reads CASSPTTGLTDTQYF. The CDR3, as DNA: TGTGCCAGTAGTCCAACGACTGGACTCACAGATACGCAGTATTTT. The entire variable domain, with the rest obtained from reference TRBV19 and TRBJ2-3, is as follows: DGGITQSPKYLFRKEGQNVTLSCEQNLNHDAMYWYRQDPGQGLRLIYYSQIVNDFQKGDIAEGYSVSREKKESFPLTVTSAQKNPTAFYLCASSPTTGLTDTQYFGPGTRLTVL.

The genes are TRBV11-2 and TRBJ2-7; D call uncertain. Looked up from germline, CDR1 is SGHAT and CDR2 is FQNNGV. This CDR3 contains 13 residues. Trimming left V 2 bases short and J 9 bases short, with 14 bases between. CDR3 region: CASSLWATERQYF. Here the CDR3 DNA reads TGTGCCAGCAGCTTATGGGCCACTGAAAGGCAGTACTTC.

The chain joins TRBV19 to TRBJ2-7; D might be TRBD1 or TRBD2, each matching 5 bases. V dropped 6 bases and J dropped 0 bases, with 12 bases sitting between them. The germline V gene has CDR1 LNHDA and CDR2 SQIVND (reference sequence). CDR3 size: 14 residues. The CDR3 DNA sequence: TGTGCCAGTAGAACACAGGCGGGCTCCTACGAGCAGTACTTC. It specifies CASRTQAGSYEQYF.